The next 21 T cell receptor beta chains were all read from a single sample in a study of response to subunit inactivated influenza vaccine. TCRdb analysed the RT-PCR reads with MiXCR anew, one entry per CDR3 protein. The sample holds hundreds of thousands of distinct CDR3 sequences; 12% are singletons and the top ten take 7.8%. The material sequenced was non-naive T cells sorted from PBMCs, taken around 15 days before vaccination. These receptors were obtained from a man aged 45-65 years who received an inactivated influenza vaccine.

The chain combines TRBV7-9 with TRBJ2-7, with no clear D. From germline, CDR1 is SEHNR and CDR2 FQNEAQ (reference sequence). There are 13 residues in the CDR3. V was pared by 5 bases and J by 1 base, with 9 bases between. This CDR3 reads CASSPPRSYEQYF. The CDR3 region has the DNA TGTGCCAGCAGCCCCCCCCGGTCCTACGAGCAGTACTTC. The complete variable domain, with remaining parts taken from reference TRBV7-9 and TRBJ2-7, reads DTGVSQNPRHKITKRGQNVTFRCDPISEHNRLYWYRQTLGQGPEFLTYFQNEAQLEKSRLLSDRFSAERPKGSFSTLEIQRTEQGDSAMYLCASSPPRSYEQYFGPGTRLTVT.

The chain couples TRBV29-1 to TRBJ1-4; the D is unclear. V lost 3 bases and J lost 8, with 16 bases in between. The CDR3 runs 14 residues. Germline CDR1 and CDR2: SQVTM and ANQGSEA. The CDR3 loop is CSVDALSSEEKLFF. The CDR3 coding sequence is TGCAGCGTTGATGCTCTCTCTTCCGAAGAAAAACTGTTTTTT.

This clonotype has at least ten counts. V usage is TRBV7-2 and J usage is TRBJ2-4, with 9 bases lining up with TRBD2. Unmatched junction bases numbered 12, after V lost 3 bases and J lost 6 bases. In germline, CDR1 is SGHTA, CDR2 FQGNSA. The CDR3 consists of 17 residues. This CDR3 is CASSFVAGGGGGNIQYF. CDR3 DNA sequence: TGTGCCAGCAGCTTTGTTGCGGGAGGGGGAGGGGGAAACATTCAGTACTTC.

The table lists this clonotype with many counts. V gene TRBV20-1 combines with J gene TRBJ1-1; no clear D. The germline CDR1 and CDR2 sequences are DFQATT and SNEGSKA (reference sequence). Between the trimmed V and J ends, which lost 0 bases and 4 bases, there was a span of 6 bases. The CDR3 spans 12 residues. The CDR3 DNA is TGCAGTGCTAGAGATCCACCCACTGAAGCTTTCTTT. Translation: CSARDPPTEAFF.

This clonotype has only a few counts. CDR3 amino acids: CASSHPPGQGVAAFF. The CDR3 region has the DNA TGCGCCAGCAGCCACCCTCCGGGACAGGGGGTCGCAGCTTTCTTT. The genes are TRBV4-1 and TRBJ1-1, with 11 bases identical to TRBD1. V shed 3 bases, J shed 10 bases, and the junction held 10 bases outside the gene matches. The CDR3 totals 15 residues. The germline gives CDR1 MGHRA, CDR2 YSYEKL.

V is TRBV18 and J is TRBJ2-1; 8 bases match TRBD2. The germline CDR1 and CDR2 sequences are KGHSH and LQKENI. This CDR3 is 17 amino acids long. Trimming at V came to 3 bases and at J to 0 bases, leaving 7 bases not matched to a gene. The chain's CDR3 is CASSPRTSSVSYNEQFF. The DNA of the CDR3 is TGTGCCAGCTCACCCCGGACTAGCTCCGTCTCCTACAATGAGCAGTTCTTC.

This clonotype was counted between two and nine times. This chain connects TRBV13 to TRBJ2-5, with D tentatively TRBD2 (6 bases). The V end lost 6 bases, the J end lost 2 bases, and 13 bases lay between the germline ends. The CDR3 runs 14 residues. CDR1 and CDR2 (germline): PRHDT, FYEKMQ (reference sequence). CDR3: CASSHRDLQETQYF. The CDR3 DNA reads as TGTGCCAGCAGTCACCGGGACTTACAAGAGACCCAGTACTTC.

This clonotype was observed many times. The V and J genes are TRBV12-3 or TRBV12-4 and TRBJ1-2; D is ambiguous. Trimming removed 1 base from V and 5 bases from J, with 8 bases in between. The CDR3 consists of 13 residues. Here the CDR3 reads CASSLVGGYGYTF. CDR3 nucleotide sequence: TGTGCCAGCAGTTTAGTGGGAGGGTATGGCTACACCTTC.

This clonotype showed up many times. The V and J genes are TRBV10-3 and TRBJ2-1, with TRBD1 identical over 9 bases. This CDR3 comprises 17 residues. The germline gives CDR1 ENHRY, CDR2 SYGVKD. The J segment lost 4 bases and the V segment lost 4 bases, leaving 11 bases of the junction unmatched. This CDR3 reads CAISGWGQGRGYNEQFF. CDR3 nucleotide sequence: TGTGCCATCAGTGGGTGGGGACAGGGCCGAGGTTACAATGAGCAGTTCTTC.

This clonotype was counted between two and nine times. CDR3 sequence reads: CATSRDHRVPETQYF. The CDR3, as DNA: TGTGCCACCAGCAGAGACCACCGGGTGCCGGAGACCCAGTACTTC. The chain employs TRBV15 and TRBJ2-5; D not certain. The CDR3 length is 15 residues. Germline assignment: CDR1 LNHNV and CDR2 YYDKDF (reference sequence). Trimming took off 0 bases at V and 5 bases at J, with 13 bases between the two ends.

This clonotype turned up a few times. The rearrangement uses TRBV6-5 and TRBJ2-7; a weak D match, TRBD2 (6 bases). Per the germline V gene, CDR1 is MNHEY and CDR2 is SVGAGI. Between the trimmed V and J ends, which lost 2 bases and 0 bases, there was a span of 17 bases. The CDR3 length is 17 residues. In nucleotides, the CDR3 is TGTGCCAGCAGTTACCTGGGCTGGGACTCAAACTCCTACGAGCAGTACTTC. Protein: CASSYLGWDSNSYEQYF.

The chain has TRBV20-1 and TRBJ2-3; TRBD2 might be the D (6 bases). CDR1 and CDR2 from the germline V gene are DFQATT and SNEGSKA (reference sequence). The CDR3 is made up of 14 amino acids. The V end lost 3 bases, the J end lost 0 bases, and 10 bases lay between the germline ends. DNA of the CDR3: TGCAGTGCTAGCGGGAGTGAGAGCACAGATACGCAGTATTTT. Its protein is CSASGSESTDTQYF.

This clonotype was picked up many times. This chain uses TRBV7-9 with TRBJ2-7; D not certain. The CDR3 consists of 12 residues. Per germline, CDR1 SEHNR and CDR2 FQNEAQ (reference sequence). V dropped 5 bases and J dropped 4 bases, with 9 bases sitting between them. The CDR3 DNA follows: TGTGCCAGCAGCCCGGACGGTTACGAGCAGTACTTC. Translation gives CASSPDGYEQYF. Based on the CDR3 plus reference TRBV7-9 and TRBJ2-7, the full variable domain is DTGVSQNPRHKITKRGQNVTFRCDPISEHNRLYWYRQTLGQGPEFLTYFQNEAQLEKSRLLSDRFSAERPKGSFSTLEIQRTEQGDSAMYLCASSPDGYEQYFGPGTRLTVT.

This clonotype was counted between two and nine times. The chain employs TRBV20-1 and TRBJ2-5, with 10 bases that match TRBD2. From germline, CDR1 is DFQATT and CDR2 SNEGSKA (reference sequence). J lost 4 bases, V lost 5 bases, and 7 bases had no gene match. This CDR3 is 14 amino acids long. The CDR3 reads CSAPIAGGGETQYF. For the CDR3, the DNA is TGCAGTGCTCCTATAGCGGGAGGCGGAGAGACCCAGTACTTC.

This clonotype was observed a handful of times. V usage is TRBV6-1 and J usage is TRBJ2-7, with unresolved D. The ends were cut back, 3 bases at V and 7 bases at J, with 10 bases in the middle. The germline V gene has CDR1 MNHNS and CDR2 SASEGT. This CDR3 region has 12 residues. The CDR3 region has the DNA TGTGCCAGCAGTGATTTCGACTGGGAGCAGTACTTC. It specifies CASSDFDWEQYF.

This clonotype was counted at least ten times. The gene calls are TRBV5-1 and TRBJ2-5, with D unresolved. Per the germline V gene, CDR1 is SGHRS and CDR2 is YFSETQ. V lost 0 bases and J 1 base, leaving 7 bases between the germline ends. The CDR3 loop spans 14 amino acids. The CDR3 nucleotides read TGCGCCAGCAGCTTGGTTGGGCCCCAAGAGACCCAGTACTTC. It encodes CASSLVGPQETQYF.

The CDR3 sequence is CASRFGSAHYEQYF. The CDR3 nucleotides are TGTGCCAGCCGGTTCGGGTCCGCCCATTACGAGCAGTACTTC. The chain joins TRBV28 to TRBJ2-7; D gene unclear. CDR1 and CDR2 (germline): MDHEN, SYDVKM. The length of the CDR3 is 14 residues. Trimming took off 8 bases at V and 4 bases at J, with 18 bases between the two ends. The variable domain in full, completed from reference TRBV28 and TRBJ2-7, reads DVKVTQSSRYLVKRTGEKVFLECVQDMDHENMFWYRQDPGLGLRLIYFSYDVKMKEKGDIPEGYSVSREKKERFSLILESASTNQTSMYLCASRFGSAHYEQYFGPGTRLTVT.

This clonotype showed up many times. The chain uses TRBV7-2 and TRBJ1-1, with D unclear. Looked up from germline, CDR1 is SGHTA and CDR2 is FQGNSA. V dropped 2 bases and J dropped 1 base, with 11 bases sitting between them. The CDR3 length is 15 residues. In DNA, the CDR3 is TGTGCCAGCAGCTTATCGGGGTGGGGGAACACTGAAGCTTTCTTT. Translated, it gives CASSLSGWGNTEAFF.

The chain employs TRBV9 and TRBJ1-2; D remains unclear. The CDR3 length is 12 residues. The germline V gene encodes CDR1 SGDLS and CDR2 YYNGEE. Between the trimmed V and J ends, which lost 4 bases and 6 bases, there was a span of 10 bases. The CDR3 region is CASSSSPHGYTF. The DNA for the CDR3 is TGTGCCAGCAGCTCCTCGCCCCATGGCTACACCTTC.

This clonotype was observed a handful of times. This chain connects TRBV29-1 to TRBJ2-7, with TRBD1 identical over 12 bases. Germline assignment: CDR1 SQVTM and CDR2 ANQGSEA. V dropped 6 bases and J dropped 3; count of bases not matched to a gene: 6. CDR3 length: 14 amino acids. The CDR3 loop is CSVGGTGGSYEQYF. As DNA, the CDR3 is TGCAGCGTCGGGGGGACAGGGGGCAGCTACGAGCAGTACTTC.

This CDR3 is CSASGGANSEQFF. Written as DNA, the CDR3 is TGCAGTGCTAGCGGGGGAGCCAACTCCGAGCAGTTCTTC. The rearrangement links TRBV20-1 to TRBJ2-1; possibly TRBD2 for D (6 bases). V was cut by 3 bases and J by 10 bases, with 16 bases left in between. There are 13 residues in the CDR3. CDR1 is DFQATT and CDR2 is SNEGSKA in the germline V gene (reference sequence).